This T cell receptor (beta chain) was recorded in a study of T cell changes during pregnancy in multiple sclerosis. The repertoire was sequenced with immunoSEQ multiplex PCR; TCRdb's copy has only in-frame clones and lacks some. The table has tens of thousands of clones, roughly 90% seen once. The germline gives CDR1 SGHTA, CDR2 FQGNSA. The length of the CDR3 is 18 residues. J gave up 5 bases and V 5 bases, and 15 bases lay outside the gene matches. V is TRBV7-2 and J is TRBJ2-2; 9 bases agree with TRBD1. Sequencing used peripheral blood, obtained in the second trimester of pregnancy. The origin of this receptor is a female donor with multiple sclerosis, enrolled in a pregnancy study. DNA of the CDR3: TGTGCCAGCAGCCCCCGGACAGGGGACCCGCTAAAAACCGGGGAGCTGTTTTTT. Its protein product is CASSPRTGDPLKTGELFF.